These T cell receptor beta chains were read from a single sample in a study of response to subunit inactivated influenza vaccine. TCRdb re-called the RT-PCR reads through MiXCR, storing one row per CDR3 protein. The sample carries roughly 760,000 distinct CDR3 sequences, approximately 22% recorded once. The sample was PBMCs from blood, taken less than 6 days after vaccination. These receptors came from a man aged 50 to 59 who received an inactivated influenza vaccine. CDR3s include the opening cysteine and the closing phenylalanine or tryptophan. The order of the fields is V gene, J gene, CDR3 protein.

V gene: TRBV27
J gene: TRBJ1-1
CDR3 protein: CASSSSGTGAEAFF

V gene: TRBV12-3/TRBV12-4
J gene: TRBJ1-1
CDR3 protein: CASSSNYGTEAFF

V gene: TRBV20-1
J gene: TRBJ1-5
CDR3 protein: CSARDVGGDQPQHF

V gene: TRBV28
J gene: TRBJ2-2
CDR3 protein: CASSLTGGGTGELFF

V gene: TRBV7-2
J gene: TRBJ2-5
CDR3 protein: CASSTTSGGAGTQYF

V gene: TRBV10-3
J gene: TRBJ2-3
CDR3 protein: CAISFFPSGRRDRTDTQYF

V gene: TRBV4-1
J gene: TRBJ1-2
CDR3 protein: CASSAGTGAFYGYTF

V gene: TRBV29-1
J gene: TRBJ2-5
CDR3 protein: CSVKKKETQYF

V gene: TRBV18
J gene: TRBJ2-2
CDR3 protein: CASSPPGTYSTTGELFF

V gene: TRBV3-1
J gene: TRBJ2-5
CDR3 protein: CASSPVRGETQYF

V gene: TRBV5-1
J gene: TRBJ2-1
CDR3 protein: CASSLEGGTSPYNEQFF

V gene: TRBV20-1
J gene: TRBJ1-6
CDR3 protein: CSAEQGYGNSPLHF

V gene: TRBV20-1
J gene: TRBJ2-5
CDR3 protein: CSASPVQGQQETQYF

V gene: TRBV12-3/TRBV12-4
J gene: TRBJ2-1
CDR3 protein: CASSLIHLPEQFF

V gene: TRBV6-2/TRBV6-3
J gene: TRBJ1-5
CDR3 protein: CASSYKGQGNQPQHF

V gene: TRBV4-3
J gene: TRBJ1-1
CDR3 protein: CASSQEVRGNTEAFF